This TCR beta chain was obtained from a study of T cell changes during pregnancy in multiple sclerosis. Some clones are missing from TCRdb's copy, which holds only in-frame ones; the method was immunoSEQ multiplex PCR. The sample yields around 69,000 clones, around 92% seen once. This CDR3 is 15 amino acids long. Germline-derived CDR1 and CDR2 are SGHAT and FQNNGV. Germline trimming cut 5 bases from V and 5 bases from J; bases unmatched to any gene: 11. This sequence joins TRBV11-2 and TRBJ2-5; 7 nucleotides line up with TRBD1. The receptor was isolated from a female donor with multiple sclerosis, enrolled in a pregnancy study. The sample consisted of peripheral blood, taken in the first trimester of pregnancy. Written as DNA, the CDR3 is TGTGCCAGCAGCCCCCGACAGGGCCTTAGGGAGACCCAGTACTTC. Amino acid sequence: CASSPRQGLRETQYF.